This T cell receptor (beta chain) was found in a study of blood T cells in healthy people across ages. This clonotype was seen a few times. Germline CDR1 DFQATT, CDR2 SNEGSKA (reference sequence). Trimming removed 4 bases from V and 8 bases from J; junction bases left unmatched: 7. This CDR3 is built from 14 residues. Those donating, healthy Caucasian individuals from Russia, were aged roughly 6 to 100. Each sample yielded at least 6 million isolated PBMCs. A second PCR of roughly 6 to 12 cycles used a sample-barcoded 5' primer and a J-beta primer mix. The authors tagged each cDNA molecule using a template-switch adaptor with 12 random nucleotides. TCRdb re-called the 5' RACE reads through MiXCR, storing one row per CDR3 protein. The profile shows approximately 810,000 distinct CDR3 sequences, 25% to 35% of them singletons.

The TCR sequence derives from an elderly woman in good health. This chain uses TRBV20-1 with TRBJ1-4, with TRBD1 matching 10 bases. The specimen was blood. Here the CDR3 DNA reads TGCAGTGCTACCAGACAGGGGGCAAAGGAAAAACTGTTTTTT. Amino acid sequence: CSATRQGAKEKLFF.